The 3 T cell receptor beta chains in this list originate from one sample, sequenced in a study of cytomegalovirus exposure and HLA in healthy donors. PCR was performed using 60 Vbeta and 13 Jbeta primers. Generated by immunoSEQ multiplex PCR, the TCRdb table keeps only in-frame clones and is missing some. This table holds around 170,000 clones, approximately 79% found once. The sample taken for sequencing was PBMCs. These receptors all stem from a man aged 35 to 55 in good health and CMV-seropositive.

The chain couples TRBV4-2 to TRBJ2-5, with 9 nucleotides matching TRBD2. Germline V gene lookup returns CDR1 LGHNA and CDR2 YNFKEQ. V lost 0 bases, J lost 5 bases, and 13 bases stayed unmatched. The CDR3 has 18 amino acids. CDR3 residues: CASSQEGVAGASRETQYF. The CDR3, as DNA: TGTGCCAGCAGCCAAGAAGGGGTAGCGGGGGCCTCCCGGGAGACCCAGTACTTC.

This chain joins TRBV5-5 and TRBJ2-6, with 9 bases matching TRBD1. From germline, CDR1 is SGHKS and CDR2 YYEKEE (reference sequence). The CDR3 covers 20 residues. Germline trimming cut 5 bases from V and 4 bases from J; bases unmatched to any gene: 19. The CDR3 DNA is TGTGCCAGCAGGTTCAACTGGGCGGGACAGGGAACTACCGGGGCCAACGTCCTGACTTTC. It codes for CASRFNWAGQGTTGANVLTF.

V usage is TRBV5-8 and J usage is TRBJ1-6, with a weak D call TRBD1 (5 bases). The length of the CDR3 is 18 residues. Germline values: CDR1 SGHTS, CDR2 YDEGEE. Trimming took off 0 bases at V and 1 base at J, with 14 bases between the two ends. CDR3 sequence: CASSLETGSRSYNSPLHF. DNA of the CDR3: TGTGCCAGCAGCTTGGAAACAGGTTCTAGATCCTATAATTCACCCCTCCACTTT.